Listed below are T cell receptor beta chains from one sample, sequenced in a study of blood T cell repertoires in COVID-19. The assay was immunoSEQ multiplex PCR, and TCRdb's table has in-frame clones only and misses some. The sample consists of hundreds of thousands of clones, nearly 90% of them appearing once. The source material was peripheral blood. These receptors were taken from a man younger than 35 with COVID-19, enrolled during active disease. Both conserved end residues are part of each CDR3. A D gene is named only where the DNA matches it firmly. Part of the rows lack a size; the others show once, few, many or a class for expanded clones.

J,size,V,D,CDR3,DNA
TRBJ2-1,.,TRBV9,.,CASSRVSVNEQFF,TGTGCCAGCAGTCGAGTTTCGGTCAATGAGCAGTTCTTC
TRBJ1-5,few,TRBV2,.,CASRWGLDQPQHF,TGTGCCAGCAGATGGGGGCTGGATCAGCCCCAGCATTTT
TRBJ1-2,.,TRBV2,.,CASSEAGDGYTF,TGTGCCAGCAGTGAAGCAGGGGATGGCTACACCTTC
TRBJ2-5,.,TRBV19,TRBD2,CASSLRLAAHPQETQYF,TGTGCCAGTAGTTTGCGGCTAGCGGCACATCCTCAAGAGACCCAGTACTTC
TRBJ1-4,.,TRBV6-5,TRBD1,CASRDTGQIEKLFF,TGTGCCAGCAGAGATACGGGACAGATAGAAAAACTGTTTTTT
TRBJ1-4,.,TRBV5-6,.,CASSFSQGKKLFF,TGTGCCAGCAGCTTTTCGCAGGGTAAAAAACTGTTTTTT
TRBJ2-3,.,TRBV11-2,TRBD2,CASSLDHPLRLAGGTDTQYF,TGTGCCAGCAGCTTAGACCACCCCCTCCGTCTAGCGGGGGGCACAGATACGCAGTATTTT
TRBJ2-7,once,TRBV10-2,.,CASSGQANSYEQYF,TGCGCCAGCAGTGGGCAGGCGAACTCCTACGAGCAGTACTTC
TRBJ2-3,.,TRBV5-1,TRBD1,CASSPGTGTTDTQYF,TGCGCCAGCAGCCCGGGGACAGGGACCACAGATACGCAGTATTTT
TRBJ2-6,.,TRBV7-9,TRBD2,CAKTGGNVLTF,TGTGCCAAGACGGGGGGCAACGTCCTGACTTTC
TRBJ2-1,.,TRBV10-2,.,CASVLTGSYNEQFF,TGCGCCAGCGTCCTGACGGGTTCCTACAATGAGCAGTTCTTC
TRBJ1-2,.,TRBV20-1,TRBD1,CSARTGGGYTF,TGCAGTGCTCGGACAGGGGGCGGCTACACCTTC
TRBJ1-1,.,TRBV7-9,.,CASSFDVGMNTEAFF,TGTGCCAGCAGCTTCGATGTCGGTATGAACACTGAAGCTTTCTTT
TRBJ2-1,.,TRBV12-5,TRBD2,CASGSSGSSYNEQFF,TGTGCTAGTGGCTCTAGCGGAAGCTCCTACAATGAGCAGTTCTTC
TRBJ2-2,once,TRBV19,TRBD2,CASARTSANTGELFF,TGTGCCAGTGCTCGGACTAGCGCGAACACCGGGGAGCTGTTTTTT
TRBJ1-5,.,TRBV19,.,CASSATGRGSNQPQHF,TGTGCCAGTAGTGCAACAGGGAGGGGGAGCAATCAGCCCCAGCATTTT
TRBJ1-1,.,TRBV7-9,TRBD1,CASSAGTGFKSTEAFF,TGTGCCAGCAGCGCCGGGACAGGCTTTAAGAGCACTGAAGCTTTCTTT
TRBJ1-2,.,TRBV29-1,.,CSVPRDTYPYGYTF,TGCAGCGTCCCTCGGGACACCTATCCCTATGGCTACACCTTC
TRBJ2-2,.,TRBV9,TRBD1,CASSEQGFPGELFF,TGTGCCAGCAGCGAACAGGGGTTCCCCGGGGAGCTGTTTTTT
TRBJ2-7,.,TRBV5-1,.,CASSLYSGADEQYF,TGCGCCAGCAGCTTGTATTCAGGGGCCGACGAGCAGTACTTC
TRBJ2-3,.,TRBV29-1,.,CSVVRDTYTDTQYF,TGCAGCGTCGTCCGGGACACTTACACAGATACGCAGTATTTT
TRBJ2-5,.,TRBV7-6,.,CASSWEAGNQETQYF,TGTGCCAGCAGCTGGGAGGCGGGGAACCAAGAGACCCAGTACTTC